A single sample gave rise to the 18 T cell receptor beta chains below, sequenced in a study of CD8+ T cells in alopecia areata. The treatment: oral pan-JAK inhibitor, 5-10 mg twice daily. RNA was isolated and reverse transcribed to cDNA, the sequencing template. Only in-frame clones appear in the TCRdb table, and some are missing; sequencing was by immunoSEQ multiplex PCR. The sample lists approximately 150,000 clones, roughly 58% seen once, with around 15% in the top ten. The sample here was CD4+ T cells sorted from blood, taken between weeks 55 and 65, from a patient treated with tofacitinib. Source of these receptors: a human donor with alopecia areata.

This sequence joins TRBV5-1 and TRBJ2-7; D gene unclear. Deletions cut 0 bases from V and 5 bases from J, with 9 bases between. Germline V gene sequence: CDR1 SGHRS, CDR2 YFSETQ. The CDR3 sequence is 13 residues long. The CDR3 sequence: CASSLEGFNEQYF. The CDR3 DNA reads TGCGCCAGCAGCTTGGAAGGGTTCAACGAGCAGTACTTC. The whole variable domain, filled in from reference TRBV5-1 and TRBJ2-7, reads KAGVTQTPRYLIKTRGQQVTLSCSPISGHRSVSWYQQTPGQGLQFLFEYFSETQRNKGNFPGRFSGRQFSNSRSEMNVSTLELGDSALYLCASSLEGFNEQYFGPGTRLTVT.

V gene TRBV25-1 combines with J gene TRBJ1-5; 11 positions match TRBD1. The CDR3 sequence is 16 residues long. The germline CDR1 and CDR2 sequences are MGHDK and SYGVNS. Trimming at V came to 4 bases and at J to 6 bases, leaving 8 bases not matched to a gene. Here the CDR3 reads CASSAPGQGVGQPQHF. In DNA form, the CDR3 reads TGTGCCAGCAGTGCCCCGGGACAGGGGGTGGGTCAGCCCCAGCATTTT.

The rearrangement uses TRBV10-3 and TRBJ2-3; 8 bases map to TRBD1. This CDR3 spans 15 amino acids. Germline assignment: CDR1 ENHRY and CDR2 SYGVKD. The J segment lost 2 bases and the V segment lost 8 bases, leaving 9 bases of the junction unmatched. The CDR3 DNA follows: TGTGCCATCCGCGGGACAGGTACCGTCACAGATACGCAGTATTTT. It yields the protein CAIRGTGTVTDTQYF.

The genes are TRBV6-1 and TRBJ1-1; no definite D call. The CDR3 consists of 13 residues. CDR1 is MNHNS and CDR2 is SASEGT in the germline V gene. V lost 2 bases to trimming and J lost 6 bases, with 10 bases between them. DNA for the CDR3: TGTGCCAGCAGTGAATTGGGGAGCCCTGAAGCTTTCTTT. Protein product: CASSELGSPEAFF.

The chain links TRBV9 to TRBJ2-5, with 8 nucleotides matching TRBD2. V trimming: 5 bases; J trimming: 2 bases; junction bases outside the gene matches: 5. Germline V gene data show CDR1 as SGDLS and CDR2 as YYNGEE. The CDR3 runs to 14 residues. The CDR3 DNA sequence: TGTGCCAGCAGTTCGGGGGGGCGTCAAGAGACCCAGTACTTC. Translated, it gives CASSSGGRQETQYF.

The chain couples TRBV20-1 to TRBJ2-5, with 8 bases identical to TRBD1. The CDR3 sequence is 11 residues long. V lost 5 bases and J lost 4; bases outside the gene matches: 0. Germline CDR1 DFQATT, CDR2 SNEGSKA (reference sequence). The CDR3 nucleotides read TGCAGTGCTGGGACAGGAGAGACCCAGTACTTC. Its protein is CSAGTGETQYF.

The rearrangement links TRBV18 to TRBJ1-1; a possible D gene is TRBD1 (5 bases). Trimming pared 5 bases from V and 1 base from J, leaving 8 bases between. The CDR3 loop spans 13 amino acids. Germline CDR1 KGHSH, CDR2 LQKENI. CDR3 nucleotides: TGTGCCAGCTCAACAGGATCGAACACTGAAGCTTTCTTT. Residues: CASSTGSNTEAFF.

The chain employs TRBV14 and TRBJ1-2; D gene uncertain. CDR3 length equals 15 residues. Trimming stripped 3 bases from V and 1 base from J, with 12 bases between. The germline gives CDR1 SGHDN, CDR2 FVKESK. CDR3 amino acids: CASSQSVGFNYGYTF. CDR3 sequence (DNA): TGTGCCAGCAGCCAGTCCGTCGGGTTTAACTATGGCTACACCTTC.

V usage is TRBV25-1 and J usage is TRBJ1-5; weak D call: TRBD1 (6 bases). Trimming shortened V by 5 bases and J by 6 bases, and 14 bases separated the two germline ends. CDR3 length equals 14 residues. Germline CDR1 and CDR2: MGHDK and SYGVNS. The CDR3 DNA sequence: TGTGCCAGCAGTAAGGGGGGTCGATTTCAGCCCCAGCATTTT. Encoded protein: CASSKGGRFQPQHF.

This chain links TRBV10-3 with TRBJ1-1; 8 bases fit TRBD1. The length of the CDR3 is 15 residues. The germline V gene has CDR1 ENHRY and CDR2 SYGVKD. V shed 7 bases and J 0 bases; nucleotides not matched to a gene: 7. The CDR3 reads CAITTGGHMNTEAFF. CDR3 in DNA: TGTGCCATCACAACAGGGGGTCACATGAACACTGAAGCTTTCTTT.

This clone turned up a few times. J is TRBJ2-5 and V is TRBV30; D is perhaps TRBD1 (5 bases). CDR3 length: 15 amino acids. Germline-derived CDR1 and CDR2 are GTSNPN and SVGIG (reference sequence). V gave up 5 bases and J gave up 1 base, with 17 bases separating them. CDR3 sequence (DNA): TGTGCCTGGGGTAAAGGGGTGAACCGCCAAGAGACCCAGTACTTC. This encodes CAWGKGVNRQETQYF.

V is TRBV7-9 and J is TRBJ2-7; a weak D match, TRBD1 (5 bases). The CDR3 runs 13 residues. V was shortened by 0 bases and J by 5 bases, with 8 bases between the two germline ends. Germline CDR1 SEHNR, CDR2 FQNEAQ (reference sequence). The CDR3 reads CASSLATANEQYF. CDR3 bases: TGTGCCAGCAGCTTAGCGACAGCGAACGAGCAGTACTTC. Based on the CDR3 plus reference TRBV7-9 and TRBJ2-7, the full variable domain is DTGVSQNPRHKITKRGQNVTFRCDPISEHNRLYWYRQTLGQGPEFLTYFQNEAQLEKSRLLSDRFSAERPKGSFSTLEIQRTEQGDSAMYLCASSLATANEQYFGPGTRLTVT.

The chain links TRBV2 to TRBJ2-2; weak D call: TRBD1 (5 bases). The V gene's germline CDR1 is SNHLY and CDR2 FYNNEI. The ends were cut back, 10 bases at V and 4 bases at J, with 16 bases in the middle. The CDR3 contains 14 residues. DNA for the CDR3: TGTGCCAACCACGAAATCAGGGCCACCGGGGAGCTGTTTTTT. Amino acids: CANHEIRATGELFF.

The chain joins TRBV11-2 to TRBJ2-7; a possible D gene is TRBD2 (5 bases). The CDR3 has 15 amino acids. The ends were cut back, 4 bases at V and 4 bases at J, with 17 bases in the middle. Germline-derived CDR1 and CDR2 are SGHAT and FQNNGV. CDR3 region: CASSSGLSTLYEQYF. DNA for the CDR3: TGTGCCAGCAGCTCCGGACTCTCTACCCTTTACGAGCAGTACTTC.

This chain connects TRBV10-3 to TRBJ1-5; 11 bases are a match to TRBD1. Germline V CDR1 and CDR2: ENHRY, SYGVKD. The CDR3 totals 16 residues. V gave up 11 bases and J gave up 4 bases; unmatched junction bases: 13. CDR3 in amino acids: CAVQEGTGGPNQPQHF. DNA of the CDR3: TGTGCCGTCCAAGAAGGGACAGGGGGACCAAATCAGCCCCAGCATTTT.

The V and J genes are TRBV2 and TRBJ2-2; D not resolved. Trimming left V 8 bases short and J 2 bases short, with 12 bases between. The CDR3 extends over 14 amino acids. The germline V gene has CDR1 SNHLY and CDR2 FYNNEI. The CDR3 here is CASAKDLNTGELFF. The CDR3 DNA reads TGTGCCAGCGCCAAAGATCTAAACACCGGGGAGCTGTTTTTT.

In its sample, this clone was seen many times. The chain carries TRBV7-6 and TRBJ2-7; D is unresolved. The CDR3 loop spans 15 amino acids. The germline V gene has CDR1 SGHVS and CDR2 FNYEAQ. Trimming took 1 base from V and 4 from J, leaving 14 bases between them. Written as DNA, the CDR3 is TGTGCCAGCAGCTTAGATGCAGGCCATAATTACGAGCAGTACTTC. Protein product: CASSLDAGHNYEQYF.

The rearrangement links TRBV4-2 to TRBJ1-2; TRBD1 is a possible D gene (5 bases). The CDR3 has 15 amino acids. Germline V gives CDR1 LGHNA, CDR2 YNFKEQ. Trimming cost V 3 bases and J 5 bases, with 16 bases left between them. CDR3 nucleotides: TGTGCCAGCAGCCAGGAGGAGGACACAAAATATGGCTACACCTTC. It translates to CASSQEEDTKYGYTF.